One and the same sample provided the 14 T cell receptor beta chains below, sequenced in a study of T cell responses to AZD1222 COVID-19 vaccine. Repertoires were generated with immunoSEQ multiplex PCR, while TCRdb's copy carries only in-frame clones and drops some. The table lists 100,000 to 150,000 clones, over 75% of them singletons. Here the sequenced sample was peripheral blood, taken on day 0 of AZD1222 vaccination. The receptors originated from an adult in good health.

V gene TRBV19 combines with J gene TRBJ2-3, with D possibly being TRBD1 (6 bases). V lost 4 bases and J lost 6, with 17 bases in between. Germline lookup yields CDR1 LNHDA and CDR2 SQIVND (reference sequence). The CDR3 has 15 residues. The CDR3 DNA reads TGTGCCAGTAGTACCTCCGGCAGTGGGGGCGATACGCAGTATTTT. This encodes CASSTSGSGGDTQYF.

This chain joins TRBV27 and TRBJ1-4; no clear D gene. V was trimmed by 2 bases and J by 6 bases, leaving 13 bases between them. This CDR3 has 15 amino acids. Germline lookup yields CDR1 MNHEY and CDR2 SMNVEV (reference sequence). CDR3 in DNA: TGTGCCAGCAGTTTAATGTCTAGGGCCCATGAAAAACTGTTTTTT. Its translation: CASSLMSRAHEKLFF.

This sequence joins TRBV3-1 (or the pseudogene TRBV3-2) and TRBJ2-2; 8 bases are shared with TRBD2. This CDR3 comprises 14 residues. The J segment lost 7 bases and the V segment lost 3 bases, leaving 4 bases of the junction unmatched. Germline V gives CDR1 LGHDT, CDR2 YNNKEL (reference sequence). CDR3 nucleotides: TGTGCCAGCAGCCACCCTCGGGGGGGCGGGGAGCTGTTTTTT. Translated: CASSHPRGGGELFF.

Comment on this clone: At the DNA level, this CDR3 is encoded by other sequences in the same sample as well. The chain has TRBV3-1 (or the pseudogene TRBV3-2) and TRBJ1-1; D is possibly TRBD1 (6 bases). The germline V and J ends were trimmed by 0 bases and 1 base, with 12 bases remaining between them. Germline V gene sequence: CDR1 LGHDT, CDR2 YNNKEL (reference sequence). CDR3 length: 16 residues. CDR3 sequence: CASSQDWRGSNTEAFF. Here the CDR3 DNA reads TGTGCCAGCAGCCAAGATTGGAGGGGGTCGAACACTGAAGCTTTCTTT.

The chain recombines TRBV19 with TRBJ1-3; D uncertain. This CDR3 has 15 residues. V lost 2 bases to trimming and J lost 0 bases, with 8 bases between them. Per the germline V gene, CDR1 is LNHDA and CDR2 is SQIVND (reference sequence). The CDR3 reads CASSIRPSSGNTIYF. Here the CDR3 DNA reads TGTGCCAGTAGTATACGACCGAGCTCTGGAAACACCATATATTTT.

V and J are TRBV19 and TRBJ2-1, with no clear D. V was shortened by 2 bases and J by 9 bases, with 11 bases between the two germline ends. The CDR3 runs 13 residues. The germline V gene encodes CDR1 LNHDA and CDR2 SQIVND (reference sequence). In DNA form, the CDR3 reads TGTGCCAGTAGTATAAAGATGTCGGGTGAGCAGTTCTTC. Translating it yields CASSIKMSGEQFF. The entire variable domain, with the rest obtained from reference TRBV19 and TRBJ2-1, is as follows: DGGITQSPKYLFRKEGQNVTLSCEQNLNHDAMYWYRQDPGQGLRLIYYSQIVNDFQKGDIAEGYSVSREKKESFPLTVTSAQKNPTAFYLCASSIKMSGEQFFGPGTRLTVL.

This chain links TRBV6-5 with TRBJ1-4; 8 bases align to TRBD1. V shed 10 bases and J 7 bases; nucleotides not matched to a gene: 14. Germline assignment: CDR1 MNHEY and CDR2 SVGAGI. This CDR3 contains 15 residues. The chain's CDR3 is CATGGVGTGREKLFF. CDR3 sequence (DNA): TGTGCCACCGGGGGGGTGGGGACAGGCCGTGAAAAACTGTTTTTT.

V and J are TRBV18 and TRBJ1-5, with D unclear. V lost 3 bases and J lost 3, with 12 bases in between. This CDR3 is built from 15 residues. Germline loops: CDR1 KGHSH, CDR2 LQKENI. The CDR3 reads CASSPGRNYNQPQHF. The DNA for the CDR3 is TGTGCCAGCTCACCGGGAAGAAATTACAATCAGCCCCAGCATTTT.

The chain carries TRBV5-1 and TRBJ1-4; D ambiguous. The CDR3 covers 13 residues. V was cut by 0 bases and J by 7 bases, with 7 bases left in between. Germline CDR1 reads SGHRS; CDR2 reads YFSETQ. CDR3 amino acids: CASSLVPAEKLFF. The CDR3 nucleotides are TGCGCCAGCAGCTTGGTACCAGCTGAAAAACTGTTTTTT.

This clone was detected only once. This rearrangement joins TRBV9 to TRBJ2-7; D is ambiguous. V lost 0 bases and J lost 5, with 18 bases in between. Per the germline V gene, CDR1 is SGDLS and CDR2 is YYNGEE. CDR3 size: 16 residues. The CDR3 sequence: CASSVGPSAFRNEQYF. The CDR3 DNA sequence: TGTGCCAGCAGCGTAGGGCCGAGCGCCTTTAGGAACGAGCAGTACTTC. The entire variable domain, with the rest obtained from reference TRBV9 and TRBJ2-7, is as follows: DSGVTQTPKHLITATGQRVTLRCSPRSGDLSVYWYQQSLDQGLQFLIQYYNGEERAKGNILERFSAQQFPDLHSELNLSSLELGDSALYFCASSVGPSAFRNEQYFGPGTRLTVT.

V usage is TRBV28 and J usage is TRBJ2-7; 7 nucleotides line up with TRBD1. Germline CDR1 reads MDHEN; CDR2 reads SYDVKM. CDR3 length equals 12 residues. With V trimmed by 8 bases and J by 4 bases, 5 bases remained unmatched. The CDR3 DNA sequence: TGTGCCAGCCGCGGACAGGCGTACGAGCAGTACTTC. Translating it yields CASRGQAYEQYF.

This chain connects TRBV11-3 to TRBJ2-1; 10 bases are shared with TRBD2. Unmatched junction bases numbered 13, after V lost 5 bases and J lost 9 bases. Germline CDR1 SGHNT, CDR2 YENEEA. This CDR3 spans 16 amino acids. The CDR3 loop reads CASSRVGLAGEGEQFF. CDR3 coding DNA: TGTGCCAGCAGCCGTGTGGGGCTAGCGGGAGAGGGTGAGCAGTTCTTC.

The gene calls are TRBV18 and TRBJ1-4; D is ambiguous. The CDR3 runs 15 residues. Germline lookup yields CDR1 KGHSH and CDR2 LQKENI. V was pared by 8 bases and J by 5 bases, with 18 bases between. DNA of the CDR3: TGTGCCAGCCGAGCAAAAGGGATTGGGAATGAAAAACTGTTTTTT. Protein sequence: CASRAKGIGNEKLFF.

The CDR3 DNA reads as TGTGCCAGCAGCCCCGTGGGGTTGCGGGGGGACACCGGGGAGCTGTTTTTT. It specifies CASSPVGLRGDTGELFF. V usage is TRBV7-3 and J usage is TRBJ2-2; 8 bases line up with TRBD2. CDR3 length: 17 residues. Germline V gene sequence: CDR1 SGHTA, CDR2 FQGTGA. Losses at the gene ends were 5 bases for V and 3 bases for J; bases not matched to a gene: 11. Together with reference TRBV7-3 and TRBJ2-2, the CDR3 gives the full variable domain: GAGVSQTPSNKVTEKGKYVELRCDPISGHTALYWYRQSLGQGPEFLIYFQGTGAADDSGLPNDRFFAVRPEGSVSTLKIQRTERGDSAVYLCASSPVGLRGDTGELFFGEGSRLTVL.